This TCR beta chain was observed in a study of control samples from healthy donors and cancer patients. TCRdb keeps only in-frame clones here, not all; method: immunoSEQ multiplex PCR. The sample yields about 160,000 clones, over 85% seen once. CDR3 length: 15 residues. Trimming shortened V by 6 bases and J by 3 bases, and 17 bases separated the two germline ends. Germline assignment: CDR1 KGHSH and CDR2 LQKENI. The chain combines TRBV18 with TRBJ1-1; the D gene is possibly TRBD1 (6 bases). The TCR sequence derives from a woman between 40 and 55 years old in good health. Input material: blood. The CDR3 sequence: CASSPDGGQDTEAFF. In DNA, the CDR3 is TGTGCCAGCTCGCCCGATGGGGGGCAGGACACTGAAGCTTTCTTT.